This entry lists 23 T cell receptor beta chains sequenced from one sample in a study of identical twins. TCRdb reanalysed the 5' RACE reads using MiXCR and keeps one entry per CDR3 protein. The sample yields approximately 600,000 distinct CDR3 sequences, roughly 7.1% seen once. A further study also used this sample, focusing on yellow fever vaccine responses in identical twins.

The sequencing input was PBMCs. Every receptor here comes from a woman aged 18 to 35 in good health.

DNA for the CDR3: TGCAGCGTGGCCTCTCGTACCTTCAATGAGCAGTTCTTC. The encoded protein is CSVASRTFNEQFF. V and J are TRBV29-1 and TRBJ2-1; D is ambiguous. Germline V gene sequence: CDR1 SQVTM, CDR2 ANQGSEA. This CDR3 is 13 amino acids long. V lost 6 bases to trimming and J lost 6 bases, with 15 bases between them.

This clonotype was counted between two and nine times. This rearrangement joins TRBV9 to TRBJ2-3, with 10 bases lining up with TRBD2. Germline V gene data show CDR1 as SGDLS and CDR2 as YYNGEE. V lost 7 bases and J lost 5; bases outside the gene matches: 10. This CDR3 is 15 amino acids long. This CDR3 reads CASSRTSGVGDTQYF. CDR3 coding DNA: TGTGCCAGCTCCAGGACTAGCGGAGTGGGAGATACGCAGTATTTT.

This clonotype was observed a handful of times. The chain carries TRBV5-1 and TRBJ2-3; weak D call: TRBD2 (5 bases). Trimming left V 4 bases short and J 3 bases short, with 12 bases between. CDR3 length equals 14 residues. Germline V gene sequence: CDR1 SGHRS, CDR2 YFSETQ. The CDR3 bases are TGCGCCAGCAGCGGGAGTTGGGGAACAGATACGCAGTATTTT. This gives the protein CASSGSWGTDTQYF. The complete variable domain, with remaining parts taken from reference TRBV5-1 and TRBJ2-3, reads KAGVTQTPRYLIKTRGQQVTLSCSPISGHRSVSWYQQTPGQGLQFLFEYFSETQRNKGNFPGRFSGRQFSNSRSEMNVSTLELGDSALYLCASSGSWGTDTQYFGPGTRLTVL.

The J gene is TRBJ2-2, the V gene TRBV24-1; D gene unclear. The germline V and J ends were trimmed by 3 bases and 6 bases, with 10 bases remaining between them. Germline V CDR1 and CDR2: KGHDR, SFDVKD. The CDR3 is 14 amino acids. CDR3 sequence: CATSDAIPPGELFF. For the CDR3, the DNA is TGTGCCACCAGTGATGCGATCCCGCCCGGGGAGCTGTTTTTT.

This clonotype has only a few counts. V is TRBV11-2 and J is TRBJ2-5; TRBD2 aligns across 9 bases. Germline V gene sequence: CDR1 SGHAT, CDR2 FQNNGV. V dropped 7 bases and J dropped 4; count of bases not matched to a gene: 10. This CDR3 has 15 residues. CDR3 in amino acids: CASNIAGAAIETQYF. For the CDR3, the DNA is TGTGCCAGCAACATAGCGGGGGCCGCAATAGAGACCCAGTACTTC.

This clonotype was recorded a few times. V usage is TRBV12-3 or TRBV12-4 and J usage is TRBJ2-2, with D hard to call. CDR3 size: 12 residues. V was pared by 6 bases and J by 6 bases, with 8 bases between. The CDR3 sequence is CASSPVAGELFF. DNA for the CDR3: TGTGCCAGCAGCCCAGTTGCCGGGGAGCTGTTTTTT.

This clonotype was observed many times. This chain joins TRBV3-1 and TRBJ1-1, with 7 nucleotides matching TRBD1. The CDR3 length is 15 residues. Trimming removed 4 bases from V and 5 bases from J; junction bases left unmatched: 10. Germline assignment: CDR1 LGHDT and CDR2 YNNKEL (reference sequence). The CDR3 DNA is TGTGCCAGCAGCCTCCTTGGGGGCAGGGGGACTGAAGCTTTCTTT. Amino acids: CASSLLGGRGTEAFF.

This clonotype was recorded a few times. V and J are TRBV5-5 and TRBJ2-3, with D uncertain. Germline V gives CDR1 SGHKS, CDR2 YYEKEE (reference sequence). This CDR3 comprises 15 residues. V dropped 5 bases and J dropped 2 bases, with 15 bases sitting between them. CDR3 sequence reads: CASRPGPAPTDTQYF. As DNA, the CDR3 is TGTGCCAGCAGACCCGGACCGGCCCCCACAGATACGCAGTATTTT.

This rearrangement joins TRBV9 to TRBJ2-2, with 8 bases aligning to TRBD2. This CDR3 region has 18 residues. Germline V gene data show CDR1 as SGDLS and CDR2 as YYNGEE. With V trimmed by 2 bases and J by 2 bases, 11 bases remained unmatched. The CDR3 reads CASSVRIAAGVNTGELFF. The CDR3 bases are TGTGCCAGCAGCGTGAGGATCGCAGCGGGGGTTAACACCGGGGAGCTGTTTTTT.

This clonotype has only a few counts. The chain carries TRBV10-3 and TRBJ2-3; D uncertain. Germline loops: CDR1 ENHRY, CDR2 SYGVKD. Trimming took off 7 bases at V and 2 bases at J, with 13 bases between the two ends. This CDR3 is 14 amino acids long. Here the CDR3 reads CAIKAQAVTDTQYF. The CDR3 nucleotides are TGTGCCATCAAGGCTCAAGCAGTCACAGATACGCAGTATTTT.

This clonotype was seen repeatedly, ten times or more. The gene calls are TRBV28 and TRBJ2-1; 11 nucleotides line up with TRBD2. Germline V CDR1 and CDR2: MDHEN, SYDVKM. The CDR3 totals 17 residues. With 5 bases clipped from V and 6 bases from J, the junction kept 12 bases outside the gene matches. The CDR3 region has the DNA TGTGCCAGCAGTATAGAACTAGCGGGAGCTGGGGGCAATGAGCAGTTCTTC. Translated: CASSIELAGAGGNEQFF.

The chain couples TRBV4-1 to TRBJ2-5, with 8 bases that match TRBD2. Germline values: CDR1 MGHRA, CDR2 YSYEKL. Germline trimming cut 0 bases from V and 4 bases from J; bases unmatched to any gene: 7. This CDR3 contains 16 residues. DNA for the CDR3: TGCGCCAGCAGCCAAGAAGGACGGGGGGGCTTAGAGACCCAGTACTTC. This sequence encodes CASSQEGRGGLETQYF.

This clonotype was counted at least ten times. The rearrangement joins TRBV10-3 to TRBJ1-6, with 9 nucleotides matching TRBD1. Germline values: CDR1 ENHRY, CDR2 SYGVKD. The CDR3 extends over 14 amino acids. J gave up 8 bases and V 6 bases, and 5 bases lay outside the gene matches. The chain's CDR3 is CAIRDRGGDSPLHF. As DNA, the CDR3 is TGTGCCATCAGAGACAGGGGGGGGGATTCACCCCTCCACTTT.

The chain recombines TRBV29-1 with TRBJ2-7, with D tentatively TRBD1 or TRBD2 (5 bases each). The CDR3 covers 15 residues. Trimming took off 3 bases at V and 5 bases at J, with 20 bases between the two ends. In germline, CDR1 is SQVTM, CDR2 ANQGSEA. CDR3 region: CSVEDTGTPEDEQYF. CDR3 nucleotides: TGCAGCGTTGAGGACACCGGGACCCCCGAAGACGAGCAGTACTTC.

This clonotype was found a few times. The chain links TRBV29-1 to TRBJ1-2; no clear D. Between the trimmed V and J ends, which lost 0 bases and 4 bases, there was a span of 6 bases. The germline CDR1 and CDR2 sequences are SQVTM and ANQGSEA. The CDR3 runs to 12 residues. CDR3 region: CSVEDGAYGYTF. CDR3 DNA: TGCAGCGTTGAAGATGGCGCCTATGGCTACACCTTC.

This clonotype was seen many times. The chain combines TRBV7-9 with TRBJ1-4; 9 bases align to TRBD1. CDR1 SEHNR and CDR2 FQNEAQ come from the germline V gene (reference sequence). The CDR3 consists of 14 residues. V lost 3 bases to trimming and J lost 6 bases; unmatched junction nucleotides: 2. CDR3 nucleotides: TGTGCCAGCAGCTTGGGACAGGGCTATGAAAAACTGTTTTTT. It translates to CASSLGQGYEKLFF.

The rearrangement joins TRBV27 to TRBJ2-7; 9 nucleotides align to TRBD2. The germline CDR1 and CDR2 sequences are MNHEY and SMNVEV (reference sequence). There are 19 residues in the CDR3. The V segment lost 2 bases and the J segment 2 bases; nucleotides outside the gene matches: 16. This chain's CDR3 is CASSLNAPWQAGGTYEQYF. The CDR3 bases are TGTGCCAGCAGTTTAAACGCGCCGTGGCAAGCGGGAGGCACCTACGAGCAGTACTTC.

J is TRBJ2-7 and V is TRBV20-1; 11 nucleotides match TRBD2. The CDR3 spans 13 residues. Per the germline V gene, CDR1 is DFQATT and CDR2 is SNEGSKA (reference sequence). In DNA, the CDR3 is TGCAGCGCCCCGGGACTAGCGGACTACGAGCAGTACTTC. It specifies CSAPGLADYEQYF.

This clonotype has ten or more counts. The chain has TRBV4-1 and TRBJ2-3, with D maybe TRBD2 (6 bases). This CDR3 is 17 amino acids long. Per germline, CDR1 MGHRA and CDR2 YSYEKL. The V gene lost 0 bases and the J gene lost 1 base, with 14 bases spanning the gap. Here the CDR3 reads CASSQDGLARRTDTQYF. The CDR3 region has the DNA TGCGCCAGCAGCCAAGACGGGCTAGCGAGACGCACAGATACGCAGTATTTT.

This clonotype was counted ten times or more. The chain joins TRBV20-1 to TRBJ2-7, with D perhaps matching TRBD1 (5 bases). The germline V gene has CDR1 DFQATT and CDR2 SNEGSKA (reference sequence). There are 10 residues in the CDR3. The V end lost 6 bases, the J end lost 4 bases, and 7 bases lay between the germline ends. CDR3 bases: TGCAGTGCCCAGGGTTACGAGCAGTACTTC. Encoded protein: CSAQGYEQYF.

This clonotype came up a few times. J is TRBJ2-7 and V is TRBV6-5; 9 bases line up with TRBD2. CDR3 length equals 15 residues. With V trimmed by 0 bases and J by 5 bases, 5 bases remained unmatched. CDR1 is MNHEY, CDR2 SVGAGI, per germline. CDR3 region: CASSYSRRTSDEQYF. In DNA form, the CDR3 reads TGTGCCAGCAGTTACTCAAGGCGGACTAGCGACGAGCAGTACTTC.

This clonotype appeared a single time. Given a much more abundant clone one base away, this may be a read error. The rearrangement joins TRBV5-1 to TRBJ2-2; 7 bases agree with TRBD2. The germline V gene has CDR1 SGHRS and CDR2 YFSETQ. CDR3 length: 16 residues. This CDR3 reads CASSFGGNGNTGEMFF. CDR3 nucleotide sequence: TGCGCCAGCAGCTTCGGGGGGAACGGGAACACCGGGGAGATGTTTTTT. Filled out from reference TRBV5-1 and TRBJ2-2, the complete variable domain reads KAGVTQTPRYLIKTRGQQVTLSCSPISGHRSVSWYQQTPGQGLQFLFEYFSETQRNKGNFPGRFSGRQFSNSRSEMNVSTLELGDSALYLCASSFGGNGNTGEMFFGEGSRLTVL.

This clonotype was recorded at least ten times. CDR3 DNA sequence: TGTGCCAGCAGTCCGCTGACTAGCGGGGGGACTTCGACAGATACGCAGTATTTT. The encoded protein is CASSPLTSGGTSTDTQYF. This chain connects TRBV27 to TRBJ2-3; 13 nucleotides line up with TRBD2. V lost 5 bases, J lost 3 bases, and 11 bases stayed unmatched. Per the germline V gene, CDR1 is MNHEY and CDR2 is SMNVEV (reference sequence). The CDR3 covers 18 residues.